These 12 T cell receptor beta chains were sequenced from one sample in a study of identical twins. TCRdb re-derived calls from the 5' RACE reads in MiXCR, one entry per CDR3 protein. The sample lists 500,000 to 650,000 distinct CDR3 sequences, 20% to 25% seen once, with around 0.48% in the top ten. These data also featured in a second study, about yellow fever vaccine responses in identical twins.

Sequencing input: CD4+ T cells sorted from blood. These receptors were collected from a woman younger than 35 in good health.

This sequence joins TRBV11-3 and TRBJ2-2; tentative D call: TRBD2 (6 bases). The CDR3 has 14 amino acids. Germline V CDR1 and CDR2: SGHNT, YENEEA. V lost 4 bases, J lost 6 bases, and 12 bases lay in between. The CDR3 loop is CASSWDFLPGELFF. DNA for the CDR3: TGTGCCAGCAGCTGGGACTTCCTCCCCGGGGAGCTGTTTTTT.

The J gene is TRBJ1-1, the V gene TRBV7-6, with D unclear. Germline values: CDR1 SGHVS, CDR2 FNYEAQ. This CDR3 has 14 amino acids. V was shortened by 5 bases and J by 7 bases, with 17 bases between the two germline ends. The CDR3 DNA follows: TGTGCCAGCAGCCCCGGACTGGCCAAAGGTGAAGCTTTCTTT. It encodes CASSPGLAKGEAFF.

The table lists this clonotype with a few counts. The V and J genes are TRBV28 and TRBJ2-7, with TRBD2 identical over 8 bases. V gave up 8 bases and J gave up 2 bases; unmatched junction bases: 2. The CDR3 has 12 residues. The V gene's germline CDR1 is MDHEN and CDR2 SYDVKM. CDR3 bases: TGTGCCAGCCGGGAGGGCCCCTACGAGCAGTACTTC. Protein product: CASREGPYEQYF.

The chain carries TRBV15 and TRBJ2-7; 9 bases map to TRBD1. The CDR3 has 15 amino acids. Germline V gives CDR1 LNHNV, CDR2 YYDKDF (reference sequence). V shed 0 bases, J shed 2 bases, and the junction held 2 bases outside the gene matches. CDR3 nucleotides: TGTGCCACCAGCAGAGATAACAGGGGGCCCTACGAGCAGTACGTC. Translation: CATSRDNRGPYEQYV.

This chain joins TRBV6-1 and TRBJ1-1; D unresolved. The V gene's germline CDR1 is MNHNS and CDR2 SASEGT. The CDR3 is made up of 14 amino acids. The V and J ends lost 1 base and 5 bases respectively, with 11 bases between them. The CDR3 loop reads CASSEGGAQTEAFF. The CDR3 region has the DNA TGTGCCAGCAGTGAAGGGGGTGCCCAGACTGAAGCTTTCTTT.

V is TRBV20-1 and J is TRBJ2-2, with no clear D. This CDR3 region has 16 residues. Germline CDR1 DFQATT, CDR2 SNEGSKA (reference sequence). The ends were cut back, 0 bases at V and 3 bases at J, with 14 bases in the middle. CDR3 in DNA: TGCAGTGCTAGAGATCCGGCTAGGTCTTACACCGGGGAGCTGTTTTTT. This sequence encodes CSARDPARSYTGELFF.

This clonotype was counted between two and nine times. This chain uses TRBV6-1 with TRBJ1-2, with D perhaps matching TRBD1 (6 bases). Germline assignment: CDR1 MNHNS and CDR2 SASEGT. The CDR3 consists of 14 residues. Trimming removed 2 bases at V and 6 bases at J, with 13 bases between. The CDR3 region is CASSEMGGEDGYTF. The DNA of the CDR3 is TGTGCCAGCAGTGAAATGGGGGGCGAAGATGGCTACACCTTC.

The chain has TRBV7-6 and TRBJ1-5; TRBD1 might be the D (5 bases). The V gene's germline CDR1 is SGHVS and CDR2 FNYEAQ. Trimming shortened V by 5 bases and J by 9 bases, and 17 bases separated the two germline ends. There are 14 residues in the CDR3. CDR3: CASSLVGDDGPQHF. As DNA, the CDR3 is TGTGCCAGCAGCCTCGTAGGGGACGATGGGCCCCAGCATTTT. Supplemented by reference TRBV7-6 and TRBJ1-5, the full variable domain reads GAGVSQSPRYKVTKRGQDVALRCDPISGHVSLYWYRQALGQGPEFLTYFNYEAQQDKSGLPNDRFSAERPEGSISTLTIQRTEQRDSAMYRCASSLVGDDGPQHFGDGTRLSIL.

This clonotype was recorded a few times. The V gene is TRBV29-1, the J gene TRBJ2-4, with D hard to call. V lost 0 bases, J lost 7 bases, and 10 bases lay in between. Germline V gives CDR1 SQVTM, CDR2 ANQGSEA. This CDR3 spans 13 amino acids. This CDR3 is CSVEEGYRNIQYF. CDR3 DNA sequence: TGCAGCGTTGAAGAGGGGTATAGGAACATTCAGTACTTC. The entire variable domain, with the rest obtained from reference TRBV29-1 and TRBJ2-4, is as follows: SAVISQKPSRDICQRGTSLTIQCQVDSQVTMMFWYRQQPGQSLTLIATANQGSEATYESGFVIDKFPISRPNLTFSTLTVSNMSPEDSSIYLCSVEEGYRNIQYFGAGTRLSVL.

The J gene is TRBJ2-1, the V gene TRBV15; 10 nucleotides align to TRBD2. V shed 10 bases and J 4 bases; nucleotides not matched to a gene: 10. The CDR3 has 15 amino acids. Germline V gene lookup returns CDR1 LNHNV and CDR2 YYDKDF (reference sequence). In DNA form, the CDR3 reads TGTGCCAGAAGCGGGGGGGCGTTTAGTTACAATGAGCAGTTCTTC. Translating gives CARSGGAFSYNEQFF.

This chain connects TRBV6-1 to TRBJ2-7, with D uncertain. CDR1 and CDR2 (germline): MNHNS, SASEGT. The V gene lost 6 bases and the J gene lost 2 bases, with 14 bases spanning the gap. The CDR3 spans 14 residues. CDR3: CASRTTDPPYEQYF. DNA for the CDR3: TGTGCCAGCAGGACCACTGACCCGCCCTACGAGCAGTACTTC.

The gene calls are TRBV20-1 and TRBJ2-7, with 12 bases aligning to TRBD2. CDR1 is DFQATT and CDR2 is SNEGSKA in the germline V gene (reference sequence). The J segment lost 4 bases and the V segment lost 4 bases, leaving 5 bases of the junction unmatched. The CDR3 covers 14 residues. The CDR3 loop is CSAIQTSGGYEQYV. The CDR3 region has the DNA TGCAGTGCTATCCAGACTAGCGGGGGTTACGAGCAGTACGTC.